These T cell receptor beta chains were read from a single sample in a study of T-cell reconstitution after alpha-beta-depleted transplantation in children. TCRdb re-called the PCR reads with MiXCR, one entry per CDR3 protein. The table lists a few hundred thousand distinct CDR3 sequences, approximately 10% of them singletons. Material: peripheral blood, obtained 180 days after TCRalphabeta/CD19-depleted stem cell transplant. These TCRs come from a male patient under 10 years old who had a stem cell transplant for chronic granulomatous disease, so the T cells may come from the graft donor. CDR3s include the opening cysteine and the closing phenylalanine or tryptophan. D genes are given only for firm matches. For some rows the clone size is stated as once, few or many, or as a class when expanded; others skip it.

TRBV3-1,TRBJ2-5,many,TRBD2,TGTGCCAGCAGCCAAGGGGAGTCTAGTCGCGGGAGAAGGAAGACCCAGTACTTC,CASSQGESSRGRRKTQYF
TRBV20-1,TRBJ2-6,few,.,TGCAGTGCTAGAGGCCAGCTTTCGAACTCTGGGGCCAACGTCCTGACTTTC,CSARGQLSNSGANVLTF
TRBV7-9,TRBJ2-3,many,.,TGTGCCAGCAGCTTATTAATCAGCCTTGGTGATACGCAGTATTTT,CASSLLISLGDTQYF
TRBV5-4,TRBJ2-7,.,.,TGTGCCAGCGGCCCAAAGTCCTTAAGGGGCGAGCAGTACTTC,CASGPKSLRGEQYF
TRBV19,TRBJ2-3,.,.,TGTGCCAGTAGTATCCCCAGGGGTGGGGATACGCAGTATTTT,CASSIPRGGDTQYF
TRBV19,TRBJ2-7,once,.,TGTGCCAGTAAGGACGGCTACGAGCAGTACTTC,CASKDGYEQYF
TRBV20-1,TRBJ2-1,many,.,TGCAGTGAGCATACGGAACCGACGGGATACAATGAGCAGTTCTTC,CSEHTEPTGYNEQFF
TRBV2,TRBJ1-5,.,.,TGTGCCAGCCGCCGGGACAAGGGGCAGGCTCAGCCCCAGCATTTT,CASRRDKGQAQPQHF
TRBV4-2,TRBJ2-1,many,.,TGTGCCAGCAGCCAAGAGGTAGGGACTTCCCGTGAGCAGTTCTTC,CASSQEVGTSREQFF
TRBV15,TRBJ1-4,many,.,TGTGCCACCAGCAGAGATCAAGGGGAAAAACTGTTTTTT,CATSRDQGEKLFF
TRBV6-5,TRBJ1-4,many,TRBD1,TGTGCCAGCAGAGCCCCCGGGACAGGGACGGAAAAACTGTTTTTT,CASRAPGTGTEKLFF
TRBV27,TRBJ1-2,many,.,TGTGCCAGCAGTTCCAACCGGGCCACAGGCGGCTATGGCTACACCTTC,CASSSNRATGGYGYTF
TRBV20-1,TRBJ2-6,many,.,TGCAGTGCTACGGCCTCTGGGGCCAACGTCCTGACTTTC,CSATASGANVLTF
TRBV7-6,TRBJ1-4,.,.,TGTGCCAGCAGTGATAATGAAAAACTGTTTTTT,CASSDNEKLFF
TRBV28,TRBJ2-7,many,TRBD1,TGTGCCAGCGGAACTTCCGGGACAGGGGTTCACGAGCAGTACTTC,CASGTSGTGVHEQYF
TRBV6-1,TRBJ2-5,many,.,TGTGCCAGCAGTGAAGCTGGACTGAGAAAAGAGACCCAGTACTTC,CASSEAGLRKETQYF
TRBV5-1,TRBJ2-2,many,TRBD2,TGCGCCAGCAGCTTGGCAAGGAGACTAGCGGGCACCGGGGAGCTGTTTTTT,CASSLARRLAGTGELFF
TRBV20-1,TRBJ1-6,few,TRBD1,TGCAGTGCTAGGAGAGACAGGGTGACCTATAATTCACCCCTCCACTTT,CSARRDRVTYNSPLHF
TRBV20-1,TRBJ2-7,many,TRBD1,TGCAGTGCTAGAGATCAGGACAGGGATCTTTACGAGCAGTACTTC,CSARDQDRDLYEQYF
TRBV12-3/TRBV12-4,TRBJ2-3,many,.,TGTGCCAGCAGTTTATTGGGTAGTCCCTCTACAGATACGCAGTATTTT,CASSLLGSPSTDTQYF
TRBV7-2,TRBJ2-3,many,.,TGTGCCAGCAGCTTAACCCAGATTAGCACAGATACGCAGTATTTT,CASSLTQISTDTQYF
TRBV18,TRBJ2-3,.,TRBD2,TGTGCCAGCTCACCAGCTCGGGACTATAGGAAATACACAGATACGCAGTATTTT,CASSPARDYRKYTDTQYF
TRBV10-3,TRBJ2-1,many,.,TGTGCCATCAGTGAGCTACTCCAGTCGGGGGAGCAGTTCTTC,CAISELLQSGEQFF
TRBV12-3/TRBV12-4,TRBJ1-6,many,TRBD1,TGTGCCAGCAGTCCCGACAGGGAATCCTATAATTCACCCCTCCACTTT,CASSPDRESYNSPLHF
TRBV6-1,TRBJ1-5,many,.,TGTGCCAGCAACAAGCTGACTCGGAATAGCAATCAGCCCCAGCATTTT,CASNKLTRNSNQPQHF
TRBV6-1,TRBJ2-2,many,.,TGTGCCAGCAGAACAGGGACGAACACCGGGGAGCTGTTTTTT,CASRTGTNTGELFF
TRBV6-1,TRBJ2-1,many,TRBD2,TGTGCCAGCAGTGACCTAGCGGGAGGGCCCAATGAGCAGTTCTTC,CASSDLAGGPNEQFF
TRBV28,TRBJ2-4,many,TRBD1,TGTGCCAGCAGTTTATACCGACAGGGCTTAGCCAAAAACATTCAGTACTTC,CASSLYRQGLAKNIQYF
TRBV7-3,TRBJ2-5,many,.,TGTGCCAGCAGCTTAAGTCCGGGGGAAGAGACCCAGTACTTC,CASSLSPGEETQYF
TRBV12-3/TRBV12-4,TRBJ2-3,many,.,TGTGCCAGCAGTTTAGCACGGACAGATAGGCAGTATTTT,CASSLARTDRQYF
TRBV3-1,TRBJ2-7,many,.,TGTGCCAGCAGCCAAACTTCGGGGCCCTACGAGCAGTACTTC,CASSQTSGPYEQYF
TRBV12-3/TRBV12-4,TRBJ2-1,many,TRBD2,TGTGCCAGCAGTTTCAGCGGGGGTAGGGATGAGCAGTTCTTC,CASSFSGGRDEQFF
TRBV20-1,TRBJ1-6,many,.,TGCAGTGCTAGAGAACCGGTCTCCTATAATTCACCCCTCCACTTT,CSAREPVSYNSPLHF
TRBV20-1,TRBJ2-2,many,TRBD2,TGCAGTGCTGTGGGACTAGCTACCGGGGAGCTGTTTTTT,CSAVGLATGELFF
TRBV11-2,TRBJ1-1,.,.,TGTGCCAGCAAGGCCACTGAAGCTTTCTTT,CASKATEAFF
TRBV27,TRBJ1-1,many,.,TGTGCCAGCAGTCTCTCTCCCGGGGGTCCCACTGAAGCTTTCTTT,CASSLSPGGPTEAFF
TRBV6-1,TRBJ2-7,many,TRBD1,TGTGCCAGCAGCCGGGACAGGCCATATACCTCTACCGAGCAGTACTTC,CASSRDRPYTSTEQYF
TRBV12-3/TRBV12-4,TRBJ1-1,many,.,TGTGCCAGCAGTTTAAGGGTAGGGAACACTGAAGCTTTCTTT,CASSLRVGNTEAFF
TRBV28,TRBJ2-7,many,TRBD1,TGTGCCAGCACCTCCCCCGGTCGTGGGACAGGTCTAAAACCCGGCTACGAGCAGTACTTC,CASTSPGRGTGLKPGYEQYF
TRBV28,TRBJ2-5,few,.,TGTGCCAGCAGTAAACAGGGTGCCCTGAAGACCCAGTACTTC,CASSKQGALKTQYF
TRBV7-3,TRBJ2-3,many,TRBD2,TGTGCCAGCAGCCTCTCAGCGGGAGTACCTCGGTTTGCGCAGTATTTT,CASSLSAGVPRFAQYF
TRBV5-1,TRBJ2-7,many,.,TGCGCCAGCAGCTTGAATGGCGAGCAGTACTTC,CASSLNGEQYF
TRBV5-6,TRBJ2-2,many,.,TGTGCCAGCAGCTTTTTTACAGGGAACACCGGGGAGCTGTTTTTT,CASSFFTGNTGELFF
TRBV5-5,TRBJ2-2,many,TRBD2,TGTGCCAGCAGCCCGCGTGGAAGCGGGGGGACAGTCGGGGAGCTGTTTTTT,CASSPRGSGGTVGELFF
TRBV14,TRBJ2-1,many,.,TGTGCCAGCAGCCAAGATTGGCAGGGCAATGAGCAGTTCTTC,CASSQDWQGNEQFF
TRBV15,TRBJ2-7,many,TRBD1,TGTGCCACCAGCAGCCGGGACAGGGGGAGGGTAGCGACCACCTACGAGCAGTACTTC,CATSSRDRGRVATTYEQYF
TRBV28,TRBJ2-7,.,TRBD1,TGTGCCAGCAGTTGGGACAGTACTAAGGAGCAGTACTTC,CASSWDSTKEQYF
TRBV5-1,TRBJ1-6,many,.,TGCGCCAGCAGTTCCTCGACCGACCTGGCACCCCTCCACTTT,CASSSSTDLAPLHF
TRBV6-1,TRBJ1-1,few,.,TGTGCCAGCAGCCCGCAGGGCCCCATATGGAACACTGAAGCTTTCTTT,CASSPQGPIWNTEAFF